The 22 T cell receptor beta chains in this list originate from one sample, sequenced in a study of blood T cell repertoires in COVID-19. Assay: immunoSEQ multiplex PCR; the TCRdb copy retains only in-frame clones and omits some. The table lists over 300,000 clones, approximately 85% of them singletons. Sequencing was performed on PBMCs or T cells enriched from blood (not recorded which). The receptors derive from a man under 40 who had recovered from COVID-19.

The table lists this clone with a few counts. The chain uses TRBV24-1 and TRBJ2-1, with TRBD1 as a possible D gene (6 bases). The germline V and J ends were trimmed by 7 bases and 4 bases, with 16 bases remaining between them. Germline CDR1 and CDR2: KGHDR and SFDVKD. The CDR3 loop spans 15 amino acids. For the CDR3, the DNA is TGTGCCACCAGAGAGACCAAAACAGGGTACAATGAGCAGTTCTTC. Its protein product is CATRETKTGYNEQFF.

The chain joins TRBV6-5 to TRBJ2-7; 7 bases are shared with TRBD1. The CDR3 extends over 13 amino acids. Germline-derived CDR1 and CDR2 are MNHEY and SVGAGI. With 7 bases clipped from V and 3 bases from J, the junction kept 6 bases outside the gene matches. The DNA for the CDR3 is TGTGCCAGCAAAAGGGGGCAGGACTACGAGCAGTACTTC. It specifies CASKRGQDYEQYF.

The chain combines TRBV19 with TRBJ1-2; TRBD1 matches at 7 bases. In germline, CDR1 is LNHDA, CDR2 SQIVND (reference sequence). The trim removed 5 bases at V and 3 bases at J, leaving 9 bases unmatched. CDR3 length: 15 amino acids. The CDR3 loop reads CASSLTPGGDYGYTF. The CDR3 DNA is TGTGCCAGTAGTCTCACCCCAGGGGGTGACTATGGCTACACCTTC. The entire variable domain, with the rest obtained from reference TRBV19 and TRBJ1-2, is as follows: DGGITQSPKYLFRKEGQNVTLSCEQNLNHDAMYWYRQDPGQGLRLIYYSQIVNDFQKGDIAEGYSVSREKKESFPLTVTSAQKNPTAFYLCASSLTPGGDYGYTFGSGTRLTVV.

The chain has TRBV10-3 and TRBJ1-2, with D possibly matching TRBD1 (5 bases). V lost 11 bases to trimming and J lost 2 bases, with 9 bases between them. CDR1 is ENHRY, CDR2 SYGVKD, per germline. This CDR3 contains 11 residues. The CDR3 loop reads CAGQGNYGYTF. The DNA of the CDR3 is TGTGCCGGCCAGGGAAACTATGGCTACACCTTC.

The CDR3 loop reads CASSVGTGQPQHF. CDR3 in DNA: TGTGCCAGCAGCGTAGGAACGGGTCAGCCCCAGCATTTT. The chain links TRBV9 to TRBJ1-5; D call uncertain. V was cut by 0 bases and J by 6 bases, with 7 bases left in between. The germline V gene encodes CDR1 SGDLS and CDR2 YYNGEE. The CDR3 is 13 residues long.

This clone occurred a few times. This chain joins TRBV19 and TRBJ1-5; tentatively, D is TRBD1 (6 bases). Germline V lookup: CDR1 LNHDA, CDR2 SQIVND (reference sequence). This CDR3 spans 15 amino acids. Trimming took off 3 bases at V and 6 bases at J, with 15 bases between the two ends. The CDR3 loop reads CASSIHPRGIQPQHF. The CDR3 nucleotides read TGTGCCAGTAGTATCCACCCCAGGGGAATTCAGCCCCAGCATTTT.

The genes are TRBV4-3 and TRBJ1-4; D is unresolved. The length of the CDR3 is 15 residues. Germline V gene data show CDR1 as LGHNA and CDR2 as YSLEER. V lost 5 bases and J 5 bases, leaving 15 bases between the germline ends. The CDR3 coding sequence is TGCGCCAGCAGCTTTCGAAGCGGCAGAAATGAAAAACTGTTTTTT. This codes for CASSFRSGRNEKLFF.

This chain joins TRBV7-2 and TRBJ1-2; D gene ambiguous. Trimming took 5 bases from V and 8 from J, leaving 15 bases between them. In germline, CDR1 is SGHTA, CDR2 FQGNSA. The CDR3 totals 13 residues. The CDR3 DNA reads as TGTGCCAGCAGCCGCGGAATGTATGGCGGCTACACCTTC. Translation: CASSRGMYGGYTF.

The chain employs TRBV5-1 and TRBJ2-7, with 7 bases lining up with TRBD1. Germline CDR1 and CDR2: SGHRS and YFSETQ. The CDR3 sequence is 15 residues long. With 4 bases clipped from V and 4 bases from J, the junction kept 11 bases outside the gene matches. CDR3 nucleotides: TGCGCCAGCAGCCCCGGCAGGGGGTACAAATACGAGCAGTACTTC. Residues: CASSPGRGYKYEQYF.

This chain links TRBV29-1 with TRBJ1-2; the match to TRBD1 covers 8 bases. In germline, CDR1 is SQVTM, CDR2 ANQGSEA. The CDR3 totals 12 residues. V lost 1 base, J lost 6 bases, and 1 base stayed unmatched. The CDR3: CSVEGQGNGYTF. The CDR3 region has the DNA TGCAGCGTTGAAGGACAGGGGAATGGCTACACCTTC.

The V call is TRBV5-4, the J call TRBJ1-4; the D gene is possibly TRBD1 (5 bases). CDR3 size: 14 residues. Germline CDR1 and CDR2: SGHNT and YYREEE (reference sequence). The V gene lost 4 bases and the J gene lost 3 bases, with 10 bases spanning the gap. CDR3 nucleotides: TGTGCCAGCAGCCGGGGGATAGCTAATGAAAAACTGTTTTTT. Translating it yields CASSRGIANEKLFF.

This chain connects TRBV5-5 to TRBJ2-2, with 9 bases matching TRBD1. The CDR3 sequence is 17 residues long. The J segment lost 5 bases and the V segment lost 0 bases, leaving 8 bases of the junction unmatched. Germline CDR1 and CDR2: SGHKS and YYEKEE (reference sequence). Here the CDR3 DNA reads TGTGCCAGCAGCTTGGTCGTCGGGACAGGGTATACCGGGGAGCTGTTTTTT. The encoded protein is CASSLVVGTGYTGELFF.

The rearrangement links TRBV11-2 to TRBJ2-4, with D perhaps TRBD2 (5 bases). V dropped 1 base and J dropped 0 bases, with 10 bases sitting between them. CDR3 length: 16 amino acids. The V gene's germline CDR1 is SGHAT and CDR2 FQNNGV. CDR3 loop: CASSLVWAGAKNIQYF. The CDR3 DNA reads as TGTGCCAGCAGCTTAGTTTGGGCGGGAGCCAAAAACATTCAGTACTTC.

V and J are TRBV4-1 and TRBJ1-1, with a tentative D call TRBD1 (5 bases). The CDR3 covers 16 residues. Trimming left V 6 bases short and J 8 bases short, with 25 bases between. CDR1 and CDR2 (germline): MGHRA, YSYEKL. Written as DNA, the CDR3 is TGCGCCAGCAGAGCCAAGTTCCCCCTCAGTGCAGGGGAAGCTTTCTTT. Protein sequence: CASRAKFPLSAGEAFF.

The chain links TRBV10-1 to TRBJ2-1; D ambiguous. Germline CDR1 reads WNHNN; CDR2 reads SYGVQD (reference sequence). V was clipped by 1 base and J by 9 bases, with 4 bases between them. This CDR3 is built from 11 residues. CDR3 in DNA: TGCGCCAGCAGTGAGTACGGTGAGCAGTTCTTC. Translating gives CASSEYGEQFF.

The genes are TRBV4-1 and TRBJ2-1; 7 nucleotides align to TRBD2. Per the germline V gene, CDR1 is MGHRA and CDR2 is YSYEKL. CDR3 length: 13 amino acids. V trimming: 0 bases; J trimming: 11 bases; junction bases outside the gene matches: 4. The chain's CDR3 is CASSQDPGGKQFF. In nucleotides, the CDR3 is TGCGCCAGCAGCCAAGACCCGGGAGGTAAGCAGTTCTTC.

The chain combines TRBV25-1 with TRBJ2-3, with TRBD2 as a possible D gene (6 bases). Trimming pared 9 bases from V and 3 bases from J, leaving 25 bases between. The germline gives CDR1 MGHDK, CDR2 SYGVNS. The CDR3 is made up of 17 amino acids. CDR3 nucleotides: TGTGCCAGACGGGGGTCGGGGAACCAAACATGGACAGATACGCAGTATTTT. As protein: CARRGSGNQTWTDTQYF.

This sequence joins TRBV5-1 and TRBJ2-2; 11 nucleotides align to TRBD2. Germline loops: CDR1 SGHRS, CDR2 YFSETQ. V trimming: 6 bases; J trimming: 4 bases; junction bases outside the gene matches: 14. This CDR3 spans 18 amino acids. The CDR3 loop is CASTSRASGGPSTGELFF. For the CDR3, the DNA is TGCGCCAGCACCTCGAGAGCTAGCGGGGGGCCTAGCACCGGGGAGCTGTTTTTT.

The gene calls are TRBV27 and TRBJ2-7, with a tentative D call TRBD2 (5 bases). Trimming stripped 0 bases from V and 5 bases from J, with 17 bases between. CDR1 is MNHEY and CDR2 is SMNVEV in the germline V gene (reference sequence). The CDR3 is 16 amino acids. CDR3 residues: CASSLSMYRDRDEQYF. For the CDR3, the DNA is TGTGCCAGCAGTTTATCGATGTACCGGGATCGCGACGAGCAGTACTTC.

The rearrangement links TRBV7-9 to TRBJ2-3, with D unclear. The V end was cut by 8 bases, the J end by 1 base, with 4 bases between. The germline V gene encodes CDR1 SEHNR and CDR2 FQNEAQ (reference sequence). This CDR3 has 11 residues. CDR3 nucleotide sequence: TGTGCCAGCGGAGGCACAGATACGCAGTATTTT. Residues: CASGGTDTQYF.

The chain links TRBV7-9 to TRBJ2-1, with D perhaps TRBD1 (6 bases). CDR1 and CDR2 from the germline V gene are SEHNR and FQNEAQ (reference sequence). V was trimmed by 1 base and J by 0 bases, leaving 16 bases between them. The CDR3 has 18 residues. CDR3 coding DNA: TGTGCCAGCAGCTTAGATCGTTGGGGGCAACCCTCCTACAATGAGCAGTTCTTC. It specifies CASSLDRWGQPSYNEQFF. The whole variable domain, remainder taken from reference TRBV7-9 and TRBJ2-1, is DTGVSQNPRHKITKRGQNVTFRCDPISEHNRLYWYRQTLGQGPEFLTYFQNEAQLEKSRLLSDRFSAERPKGSFSTLEIQRTEQGDSAMYLCASSLDRWGQPSYNEQFFGPGTRLTVL.

This clone was found many times. Distinct nucleotide sequences in the sample also encode this CDR3. V usage is TRBV18 and J usage is TRBJ2-7, with 9 nucleotides matching TRBD1. CDR1 KGHSH and CDR2 LQKENI come from the germline V gene. With 3 bases clipped from V and 7 bases from J, the junction kept 4 bases outside the gene matches. This CDR3 is built from 13 residues. The CDR3 nucleotides are TGTGCCAGCTCACCCGGGACAGGGTGGGAGCAGTACTTC. Protein product: CASSPGTGWEQYF. Full variable domain (outside the CDR3, taken from reference TRBV18 and TRBJ2-7): NAGVMQNPRHLVRRRGQEARLRCSPMKGHSHVYWYRQLPEEGLKFMVYLQKENIIDESGMPKERFSAEFPKEGPSILRIQQVVRGDSAAYFCASSPGTGWEQYFGPGTRLTVT.